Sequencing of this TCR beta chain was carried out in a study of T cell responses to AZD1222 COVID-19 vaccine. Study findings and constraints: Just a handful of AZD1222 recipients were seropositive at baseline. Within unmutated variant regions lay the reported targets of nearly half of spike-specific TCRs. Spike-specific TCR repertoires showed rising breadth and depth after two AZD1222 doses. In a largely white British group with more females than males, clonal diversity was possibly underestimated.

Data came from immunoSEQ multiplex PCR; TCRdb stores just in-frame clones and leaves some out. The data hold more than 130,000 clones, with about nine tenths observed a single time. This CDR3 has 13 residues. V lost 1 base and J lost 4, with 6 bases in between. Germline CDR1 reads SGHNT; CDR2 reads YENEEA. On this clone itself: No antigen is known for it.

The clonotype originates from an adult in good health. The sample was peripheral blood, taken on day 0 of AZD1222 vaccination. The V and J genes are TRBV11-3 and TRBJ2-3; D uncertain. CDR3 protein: CASSLGWADTQYF. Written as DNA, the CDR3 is TGTGCCAGCAGCTTAGGATGGGCAGATACGCAGTATTTT.